This T cell receptor (beta chain) was sequenced for a study of T cells after yellow fever vaccination (dated by TCRdb to between 2018 and 2021). As for the study more broadly: Libraries from fractions with low cell numbers were prepared with the SMART-Seq v4 Ultra Low Input RNA kit. Bulk PBMC replicates and cell subsets were isolated from blood drawn at multiple timepoints before and after both primary and secondary immunization. The cohort comprised two healthy male donors, one aged 18 to 30 and one aged 30 to 39 years. Bulk TCR alpha and beta repertoires were sequenced longitudinally to track T-cell clones before and after primary and booster YFV17D yellow fever vaccination.

About this clonotype: Its antigen is currently not known. One base away there is no much larger clone; base qualities are not given.

Beyond this particular receptor, the publication reports: Because only two donors were included in the study, the extent to which the findings can be generalized is limited. Because abundant contaminating clonotypes from the bulk population could be contained in FACS-sorted repertoires, computational filtering was required. A small fraction of clonotypes showed up in both the CD4 and CD8 compartments, probably as a result of convergent recombination. Compared with the primary T-cell response, the secondary T-cell response was faster but weaker, reaching its peak on day 5 rather than on day 15. After the booster, most clones that had expanded after primary vaccination were detected again (almost 97% of CD4 and more than 80% of CD8), suggesting broad maintenance of memory.

TCR cDNA was synthesized by 5'RACE template switching, through which a universal primer site and unique molecular identifiers were introduced. Priming for cDNA synthesis came from both the TCR alpha and TCR beta constant segments. Library amplification involved two PCR steps, and the second step added sample barcodes and sequencing adapters. Libraries were sequenced on Illumina HiSeq 2500 (2x100 bp) or NovaSeq (2x150 bp). As for the original processing: Reads were demultiplexed and collapsed into UMI consensus sequences with MIGEC, and V(D)J alignment was performed with MiXCR. Vaccine-responding clonotypes were defined with edgeR using replicate PBMC samples, requiring FDR below 0.01 and a log2 fold change above 5 up to day 15. Each bulk clonotype was labeled CD4 or CD8 based on which sequenced repertoire, CD4 or CD8, contained the clonotype at higher abundance. The raw public reads went through TCRdb reprocessing: fastp at Q25, MiXCR clone calling, in-frame beta chains kept. Each CDR3 protein gets just one entry, which takes the most common genes and DNA from the rows behind it. In this record, the V and J calls reflect TCRdb's handling and not the investigators' own analysis. The sample contains some 600,000 distinct CDR3 sequences, about 12% of them found a single time. Clones ranked in the top ten supply 15% of the sample.

The treatment or condition label for this specimen denotes: live attenuated yellow fever vaccine strain. At each blood-draw timepoint, two biological replicates of bulk PBMCs were collected. PBMCs were isolated from peripheral blood using a standard Ficoll-Paque protocol. TriZol was used to extract RNA from bulk PBMCs, from CD4 and CD8 fractions, and from dextramer-positive and dextramer-negative fractions. From the germline V gene, CDR1 is MDHEN and CDR2 is SYDVKM. The junction carries 14 bases between V and J, which are trimmed by 7 bases and 1 base respectively. Spanning cysteine to phenylalanine, the CDR3 consists of 15 amino acids. Only CDR3 DNA is held: 45 bases, read in frame from base 1.

The TCR comes from a man aged 25 to 45 who received the YFV17D yellow fever vaccine. The chain couples TRBV28 to TRBJ2-1, with TRBD2 as a weak D call on 6 bases. Sequences were derived from PBMCs, sampled on the day of the yellow fever booster vaccination. In nucleotide form, the sequence is TGTGCCAGCACTAACGGGGGAATATCCTACAATGAGCAGTTCTTC. Its translation is CASTNGGISYNEQFF.